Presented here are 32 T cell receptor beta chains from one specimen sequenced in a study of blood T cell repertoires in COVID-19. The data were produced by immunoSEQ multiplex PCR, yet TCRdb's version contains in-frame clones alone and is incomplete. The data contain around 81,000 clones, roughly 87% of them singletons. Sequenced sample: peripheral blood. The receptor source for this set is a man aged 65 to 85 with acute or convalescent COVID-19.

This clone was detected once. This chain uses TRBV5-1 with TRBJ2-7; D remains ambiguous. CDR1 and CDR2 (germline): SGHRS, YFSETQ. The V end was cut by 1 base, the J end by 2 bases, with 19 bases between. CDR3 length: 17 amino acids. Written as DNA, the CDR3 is TGCGCCAGCAGCTTGCTAGAATCTGCTCGAAGGACCTACGAGCAGTACTTC. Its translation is CASSLLESARRTYEQYF.

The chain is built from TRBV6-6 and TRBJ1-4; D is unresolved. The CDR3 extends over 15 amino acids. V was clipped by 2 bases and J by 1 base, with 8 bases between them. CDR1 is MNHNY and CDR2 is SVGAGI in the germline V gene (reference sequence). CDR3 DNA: TGTGCCAGCAGTTACCAGCGGCGAACTAATGAAAAACTGTTTTTT. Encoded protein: CASSYQRRTNEKLFF.

The CDR3 loop reads CASSIPGGTGELFF. The CDR3 region has the DNA TGTGCCAGTAGTATACCAGGGGGCACCGGGGAGCTGTTTTTT. This chain connects TRBV19 to TRBJ2-2; TRBD1 matches at 7 bases. The CDR3 has 14 amino acids. The germline V gene has CDR1 LNHDA and CDR2 SQIVND (reference sequence). V was clipped by 2 bases and J by 4 bases; unmatched bases: 1.

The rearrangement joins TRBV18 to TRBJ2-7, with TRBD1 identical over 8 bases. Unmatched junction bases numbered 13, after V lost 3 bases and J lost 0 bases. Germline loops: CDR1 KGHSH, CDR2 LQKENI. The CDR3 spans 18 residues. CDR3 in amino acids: CASSPGTGGSSSSYEQYF. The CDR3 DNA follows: TGTGCCAGCTCACCGGGGACAGGTGGATCTTCAAGCTCCTACGAGCAGTACTTC.

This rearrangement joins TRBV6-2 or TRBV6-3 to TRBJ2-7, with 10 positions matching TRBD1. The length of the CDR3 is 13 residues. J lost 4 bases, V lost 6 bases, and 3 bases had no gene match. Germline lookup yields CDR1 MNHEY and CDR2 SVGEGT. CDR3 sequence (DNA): TGTGCCAGCAGCCGGGACAGGGGTTACGAGCAGTACTTC. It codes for CASSRDRGYEQYF.

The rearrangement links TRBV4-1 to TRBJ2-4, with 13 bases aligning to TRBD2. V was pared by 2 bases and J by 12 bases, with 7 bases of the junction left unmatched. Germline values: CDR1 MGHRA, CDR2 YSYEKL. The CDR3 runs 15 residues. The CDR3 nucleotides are TGCGCCAGCAGCCAAATCGGACTAGCGGGGGTGGGTCAGTACTTC. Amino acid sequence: CASSQIGLAGVGQYF.

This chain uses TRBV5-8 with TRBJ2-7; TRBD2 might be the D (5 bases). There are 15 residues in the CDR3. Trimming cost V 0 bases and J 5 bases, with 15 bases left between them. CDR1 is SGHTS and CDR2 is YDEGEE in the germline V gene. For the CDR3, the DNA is TGTGCCAGCAGCTTGGCCTTACGGGGAAACGACGAGCAGTACTTC. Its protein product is CASSLALRGNDEQYF. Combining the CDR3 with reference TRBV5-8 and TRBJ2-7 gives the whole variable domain EAGVTQSPTHLIKTRGQQATLRCSPISGHTSVYWYQQALGLGLQFLLWYDEGEERNRGNFPPRFSGRQFPNYSSELNVNALELEDSALYLCASSLALRGNDEQYFGPGTRLTVT.

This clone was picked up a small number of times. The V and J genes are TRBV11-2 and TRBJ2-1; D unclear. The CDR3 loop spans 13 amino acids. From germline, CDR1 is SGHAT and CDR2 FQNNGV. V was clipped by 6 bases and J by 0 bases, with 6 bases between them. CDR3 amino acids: CASRADSYNEQFF. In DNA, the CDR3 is TGTGCCAGCAGGGCAGACTCCTACAATGAGCAGTTCTTC. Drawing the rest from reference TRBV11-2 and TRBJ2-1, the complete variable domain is EAGVAQSPRYKIIEKRQSVAFWCNPISGHATLYWYQQILGQGPKLLIQFQNNGVVDDSQLPKDRFSAERLKGVDSTLKIQPAKLEDSAVYLCASRADSYNEQFFGPGTRLTVL.

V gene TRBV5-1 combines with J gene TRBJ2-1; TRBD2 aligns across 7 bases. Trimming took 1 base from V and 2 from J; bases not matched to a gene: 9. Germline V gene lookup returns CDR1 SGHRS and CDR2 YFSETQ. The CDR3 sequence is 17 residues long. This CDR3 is CASSLIGLADAYNEQFF. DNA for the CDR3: TGCGCCAGCAGCTTGATAGGGCTAGCGGATGCCTACAATGAGCAGTTCTTC.

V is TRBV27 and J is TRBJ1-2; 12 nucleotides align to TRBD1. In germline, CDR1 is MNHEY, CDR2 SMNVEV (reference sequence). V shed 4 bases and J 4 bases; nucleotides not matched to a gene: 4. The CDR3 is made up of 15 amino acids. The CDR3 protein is CASSSGTGGGYGYTF. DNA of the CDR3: TGTGCCAGCAGTTCCGGGACAGGGGGCGGCTATGGCTACACCTTC.

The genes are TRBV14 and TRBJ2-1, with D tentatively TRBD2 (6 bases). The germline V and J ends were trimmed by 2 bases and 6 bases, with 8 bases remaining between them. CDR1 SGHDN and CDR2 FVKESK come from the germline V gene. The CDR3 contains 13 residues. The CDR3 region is CASSQFGGNEQFF. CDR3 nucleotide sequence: TGTGCCAGCAGCCAATTCGGGGGCAATGAGCAGTTCTTC.

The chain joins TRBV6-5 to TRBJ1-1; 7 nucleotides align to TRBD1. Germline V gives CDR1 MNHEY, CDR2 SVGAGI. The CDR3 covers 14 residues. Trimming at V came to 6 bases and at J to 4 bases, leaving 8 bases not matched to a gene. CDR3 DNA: TGTGCCAGCAGGGGTGGAGGGGGCGTCACTGAAGCTTTCTTT. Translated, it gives CASRGGGGVTEAFF.

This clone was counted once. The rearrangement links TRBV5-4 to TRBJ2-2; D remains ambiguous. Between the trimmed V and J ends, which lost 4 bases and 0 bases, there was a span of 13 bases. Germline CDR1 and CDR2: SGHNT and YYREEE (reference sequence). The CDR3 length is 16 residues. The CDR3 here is CASSASMVANTGELFF. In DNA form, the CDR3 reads TGTGCCAGCAGCGCGTCGATGGTCGCGAACACCGGGGAGCTGTTTTTT.

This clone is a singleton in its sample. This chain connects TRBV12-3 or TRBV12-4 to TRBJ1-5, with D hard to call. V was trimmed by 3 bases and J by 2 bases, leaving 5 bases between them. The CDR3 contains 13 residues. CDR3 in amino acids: CASSFRGNQPQHF. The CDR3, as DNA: TGTGCCAGCAGTTTTAGAGGCAATCAGCCCCAGCATTTT.

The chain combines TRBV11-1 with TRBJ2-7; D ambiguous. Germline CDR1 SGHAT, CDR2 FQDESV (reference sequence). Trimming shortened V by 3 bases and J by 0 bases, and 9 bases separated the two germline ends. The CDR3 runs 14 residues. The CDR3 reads CASSFSPNSYEQYF. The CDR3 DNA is TGTGCCAGCAGCTTTAGTCCCAACTCCTACGAGCAGTACTTC.

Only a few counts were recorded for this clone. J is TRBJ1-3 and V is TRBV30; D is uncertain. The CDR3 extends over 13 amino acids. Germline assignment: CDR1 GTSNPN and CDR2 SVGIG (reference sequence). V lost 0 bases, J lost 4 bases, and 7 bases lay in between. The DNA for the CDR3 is TGTGCCTGGAGTGTACTACTGGGAAACACCATATATTTT. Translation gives CAWSVLLGNTIYF. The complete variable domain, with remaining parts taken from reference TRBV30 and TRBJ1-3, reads SQTIHQWPATLVQPVGSPLSLECTVEGTSNPNLYWYRQAAGRGLQLLFYSVGIGQISSEVPQNLSASRPQDRQFILSSKKLLLSDSGFYLCAWSVLLGNTIYFGEGSWLTVV.

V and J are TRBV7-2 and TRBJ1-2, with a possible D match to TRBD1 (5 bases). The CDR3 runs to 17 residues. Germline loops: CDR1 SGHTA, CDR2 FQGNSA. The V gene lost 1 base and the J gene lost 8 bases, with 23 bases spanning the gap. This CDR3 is CASSLERQGAALKGYTF. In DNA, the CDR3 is TGTGCCAGCAGCTTAGAGCGCCAGGGTGCGGCTTTGAAAGGCTACACCTTC.

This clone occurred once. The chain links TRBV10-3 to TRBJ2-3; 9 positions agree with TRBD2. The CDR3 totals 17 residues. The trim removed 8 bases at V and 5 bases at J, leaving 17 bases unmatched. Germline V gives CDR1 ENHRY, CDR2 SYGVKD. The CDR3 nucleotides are TGTGCCATCGCCCCTGGGGCGGGAGGGGGGAAGATAGATACGCAGTATTTT. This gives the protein CAIAPGAGGGKIDTQYF.

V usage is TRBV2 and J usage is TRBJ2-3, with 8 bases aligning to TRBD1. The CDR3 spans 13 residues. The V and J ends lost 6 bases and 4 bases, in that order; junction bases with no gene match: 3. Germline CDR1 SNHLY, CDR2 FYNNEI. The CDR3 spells CASRDRVPDTQYF. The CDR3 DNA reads TGTGCCAGCAGGGACAGGGTACCAGATACGCAGTATTTT.

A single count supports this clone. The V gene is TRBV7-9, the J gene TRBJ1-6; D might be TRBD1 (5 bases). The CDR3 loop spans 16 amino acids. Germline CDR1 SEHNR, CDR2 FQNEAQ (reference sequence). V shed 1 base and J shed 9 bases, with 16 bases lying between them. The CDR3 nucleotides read TGTGCCAGCAGCTTAGGGGGGGAGGCCCTTACTTCACCCCTCCACTTT. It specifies CASSLGGEALTSPLHF.

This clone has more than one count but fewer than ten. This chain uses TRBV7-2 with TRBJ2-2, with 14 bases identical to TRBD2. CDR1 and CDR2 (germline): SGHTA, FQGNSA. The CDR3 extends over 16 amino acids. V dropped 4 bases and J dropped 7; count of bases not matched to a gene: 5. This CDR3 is CASSSAGLAGVGELFF. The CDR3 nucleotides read TGTGCCAGCAGCTCCGCGGGACTAGCGGGGGTCGGGGAGCTGTTTTTT.

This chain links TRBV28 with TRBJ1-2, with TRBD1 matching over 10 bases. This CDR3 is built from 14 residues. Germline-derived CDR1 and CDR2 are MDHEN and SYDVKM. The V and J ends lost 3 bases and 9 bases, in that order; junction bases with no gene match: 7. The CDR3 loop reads CASSFRDRGNSYTF. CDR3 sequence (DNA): TGTGCCAGCAGTTTCCGGGACAGGGGTAATAGCTACACCTTC.

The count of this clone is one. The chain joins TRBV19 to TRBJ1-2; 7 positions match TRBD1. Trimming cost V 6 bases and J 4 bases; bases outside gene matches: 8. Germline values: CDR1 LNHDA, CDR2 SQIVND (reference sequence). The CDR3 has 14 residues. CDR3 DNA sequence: TGTGCCAGTAGGTCATCGACAGGGACCTATGGCTACACCTTC. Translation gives CASRSSTGTYGYTF.

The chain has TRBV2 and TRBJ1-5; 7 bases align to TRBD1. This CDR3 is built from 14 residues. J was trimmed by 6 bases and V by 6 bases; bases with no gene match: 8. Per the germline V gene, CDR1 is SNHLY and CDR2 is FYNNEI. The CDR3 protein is CASSKGAGGQPQHF. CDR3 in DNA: TGTGCCAGCAGCAAGGGGGCAGGGGGTCAGCCCCAGCATTTT.

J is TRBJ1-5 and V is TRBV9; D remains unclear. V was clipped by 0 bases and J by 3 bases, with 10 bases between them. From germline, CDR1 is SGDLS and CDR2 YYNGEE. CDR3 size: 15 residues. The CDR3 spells CASSVEPGNNQPQHF. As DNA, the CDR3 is TGTGCCAGCAGCGTAGAGCCGGGGAACAATCAGCCCCAGCATTTT.

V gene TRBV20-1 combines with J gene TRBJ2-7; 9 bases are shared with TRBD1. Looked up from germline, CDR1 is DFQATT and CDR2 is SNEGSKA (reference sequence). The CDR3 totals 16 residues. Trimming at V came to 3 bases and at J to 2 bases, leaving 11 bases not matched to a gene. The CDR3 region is CSASGYGQGIPYEQYF. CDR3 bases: TGCAGTGCTAGTGGGTACGGACAGGGGATTCCCTACGAGCAGTACTTC.

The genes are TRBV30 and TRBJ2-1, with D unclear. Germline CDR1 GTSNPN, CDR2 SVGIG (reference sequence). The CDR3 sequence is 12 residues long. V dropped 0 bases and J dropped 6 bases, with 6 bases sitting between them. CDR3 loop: CAWSVQSNEQFF. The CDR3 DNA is TGTGCCTGGAGTGTACAGAGCAATGAGCAGTTCTTC.

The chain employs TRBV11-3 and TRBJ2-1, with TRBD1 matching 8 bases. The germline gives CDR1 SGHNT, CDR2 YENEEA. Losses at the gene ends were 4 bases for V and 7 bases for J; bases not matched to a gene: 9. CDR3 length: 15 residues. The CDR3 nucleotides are TGTGCCAGCAGCTCGGACAGGGAGGACTTGAATGAGCAGTTCTTC. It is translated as CASSSDREDLNEQFF. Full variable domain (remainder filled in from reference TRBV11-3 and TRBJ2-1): EAGVVQSPRYKIIEKKQPVAFWCNPISGHNTLYWYLQNLGQGPELLIRYENEEAVDDSQLPKDRFSAERLKGVDSTLKIQPAELGDSAVYLCASSSDREDLNEQFFGPGTRLTVL.

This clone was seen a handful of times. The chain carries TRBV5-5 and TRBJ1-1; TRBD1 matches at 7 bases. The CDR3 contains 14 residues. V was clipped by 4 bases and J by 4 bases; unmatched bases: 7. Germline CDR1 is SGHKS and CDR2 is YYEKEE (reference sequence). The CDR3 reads CASSVTGSGTEAFF. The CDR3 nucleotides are TGTGCCAGCAGCGTGACAGGGTCGGGCACTGAAGCTTTCTTT.

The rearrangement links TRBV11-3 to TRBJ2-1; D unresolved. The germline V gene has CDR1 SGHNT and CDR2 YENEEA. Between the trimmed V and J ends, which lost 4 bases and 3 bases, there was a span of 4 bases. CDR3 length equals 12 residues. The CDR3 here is CASSSRYNEQFF. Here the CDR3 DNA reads TGTGCCAGCAGCTCCCGCTACAATGAGCAGTTCTTC.

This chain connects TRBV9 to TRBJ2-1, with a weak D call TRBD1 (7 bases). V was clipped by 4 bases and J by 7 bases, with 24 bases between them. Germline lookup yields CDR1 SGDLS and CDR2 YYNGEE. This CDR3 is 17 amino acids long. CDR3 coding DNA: TGTGCCAGCAGCCTCCCCAGGGGGGCAAAAGAGTTGAATGAGCAGTTCTTC. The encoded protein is CASSLPRGAKELNEQFF.

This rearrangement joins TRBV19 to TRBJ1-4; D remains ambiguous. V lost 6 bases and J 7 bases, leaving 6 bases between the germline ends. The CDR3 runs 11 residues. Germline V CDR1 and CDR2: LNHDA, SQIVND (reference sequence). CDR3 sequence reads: CASRYSEKLFF. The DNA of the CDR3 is TGTGCCAGTAGATACTCTGAAAAACTGTTTTTT.